This T cell receptor (beta chain) comes out of a study of T cell responses to AZD1222 COVID-19 vaccine (dated by TCRdb to about 2021). With regard to the full study: AZD1222 recipients given second doses at about 4 weeks or at about 12 weeks were pooled, since spike-specific TCR depth and breadth were not found to differ between the two schedules. A total of 233 trial participants underwent TCR sequencing, of whom nearly 210 had received two doses of AZD1222 and about 25 had received two doses of the MenACWY control vaccine. Trial participants were enrolled into age subgroups of 18-55, 56-69 and 70-plus years, which contained about 150, 27 and 61 TCR-sequenced participants, respectively.

The paper as a whole reports these results and caveats: Spike-specific TCR breadth and depth rose significantly after two AZD1222 doses compared with day 0 and with MenACWY recipients. Conclusions about previously exposed vaccinees were limited because only 6 or 7 AZD1222 recipients were SARS-CoV-2 seropositive at baseline. No day 14 peak-response samples were available, so repertoires were characterized only after the peak T cell response. Epitopes outside the regions mutated in the B.1.351 and B.1.1.7 variants were reportedly recognized by nearly half of the unique spike-specific TCRs. CD4 TCRs associated with the vaccine covered the entire spike protein, and the dominant responses were in regions 160-218 and 743-854. In the small 56-69-year group, the increase in depth fell short of significance, most likely because of low power. Most participants were white British and females outnumbered males, and the authors suggested that clonal diversity may have been underestimated.

The CDR3 regions of human TCRbeta chains were subjected to immunosequencing. Processing in the source paper ran as follows. TCRs in the repertoires were compared against a reference library of SARS-CoV-2-specific TCRs that had been generated with the MIRA antigen-specificity platform. Breadth was defined as the fraction of unique TCRs that were SARS-CoV-2-associated. Depth was defined as the fraction of total T cells that were SARS-CoV-2-associated. Using the MIRA data, each spike-specific TCR was mapped to the spike region that the TCR reacts to and placed in a CD4 or CD8 class. Log10-transformed breadth and depth values were compared by one-way ANOVA with Sidak's multiple comparisons tests. TCRdb mirrors the immuneACCESS table, restricted to in-frame sequences. Some clones are absent from its copies; in checked studies, under half trace to an unresolved V gene, and the reason for the others is unknown. D and trimming come from the DNA, and the V and J calls and clone size come from that table. Across this sample there are about 84,000 clones, with roughly 87% seen only once. The ten largest make up 1.5% of the sample.

The germline ends are 9 bases apart after V is trimmed by 0 bases and J by 2 bases. CDR1 and CDR2 are read off the germline V gene as SGHTA and FQGNSA. Reading from cysteine to phenylalanine, the CDR3 counts 15 amino acids. The kept DNA is CDR3 alone, 45 bases in frame from the first base. As for this clone: The antigen it binds to is not known. Base qualities were left out, and no much larger clone turns up one base away.

Explained via the paper, the time point label denotes: baseline before first vaccination. The vaccinee samples were drawn from two UK trials, COV001 and COV002, one of which was a single-blind randomized controlled phase 2/3 trial testing AZD1222 (ChAdOx1 nCoV-19) in healthy adults. For TCRbeta chain sequencing, PBMC samples were collected from trial participants at day 0 and at day 28 after the second dose. The TCR was taken from an adult in good health. Recombination connected TRBV7-2 to TRBJ2-3; the D gene remains uncertain. Sequences were derived from peripheral blood, sampled on day 0 of AZD1222 vaccination. The DNA reads TGTGCCAGCAGCTTAGCGCCCGGACCCACAGATACGCAGTATTTT. Its amino acids are CASSLAPGPTDTQYF.